The present entry profiles one T cell receptor beta chain with its context. Its target is not known. These data originate in a study of beta chain features in type 1 diabetes. Overall study results and limits: Possibly, sequencing cDNA over-represented cells that had high TCR expression levels.

Since all of the isolated RNA was reverse transcribed, expressed TCRB transcripts were what got sequenced. The data were produced by immunoSEQ multiplex PCR, yet TCRdb's version contains in-frame clones alone and is incomplete. The data show 35,000 to 50,000 clones, with approximately 49% seen just once and 0.25% held by the top ten. CDR1 and CDR2 (germline): SQVTM, ANQGSEA. This CDR3 comprises 14 residues. V shed 5 bases, J shed 1 base, and the junction held 6 bases outside the gene matches. The sample taken for sequencing was stem cell memory CD4+ T cells from blood. The TCR was taken from a woman in her twenties or thirties in good health. The rearrangement joins TRBV29-1 to TRBJ2-5; the match to TRBD2 covers 8 bases. The CDR3 DNA reads TGCAGCGTTCTGGCGGGGGGACCCCAAGAGACCCAGTACTTC. Protein product: CSVLAGGPQETQYF.